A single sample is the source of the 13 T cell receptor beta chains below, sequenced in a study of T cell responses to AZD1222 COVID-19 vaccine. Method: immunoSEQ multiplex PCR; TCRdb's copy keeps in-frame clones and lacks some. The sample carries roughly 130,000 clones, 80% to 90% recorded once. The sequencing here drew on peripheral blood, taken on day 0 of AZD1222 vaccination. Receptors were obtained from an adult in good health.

For the CDR3, the DNA is TGTGCCTGGTGCAGTGACCTCTACGAGCAGTACTTC. It codes for CAWCSDLYEQYF. The V call is TRBV30, the J call TRBJ2-7, with D hard to call. Germline assignment: CDR1 GTSNPN and CDR2 SVGIG (reference sequence). This CDR3 is 12 amino acids long. The V and J ends lost 5 bases and 3 bases respectively, with 11 bases between them.

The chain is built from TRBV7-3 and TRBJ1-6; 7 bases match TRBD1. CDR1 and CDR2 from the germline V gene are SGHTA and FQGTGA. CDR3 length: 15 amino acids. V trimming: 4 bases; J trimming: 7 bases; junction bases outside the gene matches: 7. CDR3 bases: TGTGCCAGCAGCTCCGGGACAGCGGGGAATTCACCCCTCCACTTT. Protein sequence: CASSSGTAGNSPLHF.

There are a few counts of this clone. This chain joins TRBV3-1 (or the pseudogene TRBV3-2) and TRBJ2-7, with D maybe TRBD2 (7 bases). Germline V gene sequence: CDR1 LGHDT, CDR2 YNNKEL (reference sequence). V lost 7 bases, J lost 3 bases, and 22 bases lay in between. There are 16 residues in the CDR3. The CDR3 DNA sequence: TGTGCCAGCACCGGGGGGCCCTCCGGGACTGACTACGAGCAGTACTTC. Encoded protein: CASTGGPSGTDYEQYF.

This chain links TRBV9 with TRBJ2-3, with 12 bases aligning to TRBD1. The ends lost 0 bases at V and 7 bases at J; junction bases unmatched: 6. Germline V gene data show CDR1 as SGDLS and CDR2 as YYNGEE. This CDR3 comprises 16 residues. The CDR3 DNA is TGTGCCAGCAGCGTAGACCCGGGACAGGGGGCAAATACGCAGTATTTT. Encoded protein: CASSVDPGQGANTQYF. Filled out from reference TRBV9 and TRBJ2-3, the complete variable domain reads DSGVTQTPKHLITATGQRVTLRCSPRSGDLSVYWYQQSLDQGLQFLIQYYNGEERAKGNILERFSAQQFPDLHSELNLSSLELGDSALYFCASSVDPGQGANTQYFGPGTRLTVL.

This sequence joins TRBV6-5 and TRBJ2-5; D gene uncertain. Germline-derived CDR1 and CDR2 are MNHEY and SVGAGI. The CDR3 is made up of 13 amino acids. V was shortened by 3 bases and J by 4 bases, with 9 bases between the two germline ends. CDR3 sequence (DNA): TGTGCCAGCAGTTATCGGCAGCCAGAGACCCAGTACTTC. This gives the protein CASSYRQPETQYF.

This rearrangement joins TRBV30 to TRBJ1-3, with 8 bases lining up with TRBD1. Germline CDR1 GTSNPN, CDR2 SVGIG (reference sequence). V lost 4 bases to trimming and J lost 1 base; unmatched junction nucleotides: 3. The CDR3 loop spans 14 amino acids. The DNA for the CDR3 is TGTGCCTGGAATGACAGGGGTTCTGGAAACACCATATATTTT. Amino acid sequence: CAWNDRGSGNTIYF.

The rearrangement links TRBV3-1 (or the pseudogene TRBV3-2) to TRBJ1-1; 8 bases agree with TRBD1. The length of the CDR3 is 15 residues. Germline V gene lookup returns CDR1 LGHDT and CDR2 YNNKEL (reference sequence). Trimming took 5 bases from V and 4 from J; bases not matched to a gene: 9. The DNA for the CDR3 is TGTGCCAGCAGCGCGGCCCAGGGGGCTAGCACTGAAGCTTTCTTT. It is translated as CASSAAQGASTEAFF.

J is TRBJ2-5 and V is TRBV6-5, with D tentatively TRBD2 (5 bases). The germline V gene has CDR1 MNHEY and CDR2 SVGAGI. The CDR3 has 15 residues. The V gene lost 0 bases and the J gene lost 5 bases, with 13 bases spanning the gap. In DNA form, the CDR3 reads TGTGCCAGCAGTTACTCCTCCGGGATTAGGGAGACCCAGTACTTC. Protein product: CASSYSSGIRETQYF.

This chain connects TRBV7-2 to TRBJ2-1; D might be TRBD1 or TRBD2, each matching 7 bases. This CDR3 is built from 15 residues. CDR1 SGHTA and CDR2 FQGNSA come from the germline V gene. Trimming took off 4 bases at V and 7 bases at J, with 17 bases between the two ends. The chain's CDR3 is CASSSQGEGGNEQFF. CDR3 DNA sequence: TGTGCCAGCAGCTCTCAGGGGGAGGGCGGTAATGAGCAGTTCTTC.

The CDR3 loop is CASSLEGRNTEAFF. CDR3 bases: TGTGCCAGCAGCTTAGAAGGACGGAACACTGAAGCTTTCTTT. The chain has TRBV7-9 and TRBJ1-1, with unresolved D. CDR1 is SEHNR and CDR2 is FQNEAQ in the germline V gene (reference sequence). The CDR3 is 14 amino acids. The germline V and J ends were trimmed by 1 base and 1 base, with 7 bases remaining between them.

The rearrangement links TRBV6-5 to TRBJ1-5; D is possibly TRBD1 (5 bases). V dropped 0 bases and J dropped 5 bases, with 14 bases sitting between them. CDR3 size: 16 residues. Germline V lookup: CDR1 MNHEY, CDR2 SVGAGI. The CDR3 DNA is TGTGCCAGCAGTTACTCGGGGGGAGGGGCCCATCAGCCCCAGCATTTT. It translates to CASSYSGGGAHQPQHF.

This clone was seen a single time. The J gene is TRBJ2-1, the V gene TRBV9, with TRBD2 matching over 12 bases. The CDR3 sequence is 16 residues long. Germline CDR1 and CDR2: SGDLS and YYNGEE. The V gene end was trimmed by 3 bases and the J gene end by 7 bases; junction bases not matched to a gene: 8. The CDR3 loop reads CASSADLAGGRNEQFF. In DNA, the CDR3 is TGTGCCAGCAGCGCCGATCTAGCGGGGGGGCGGAATGAGCAGTTCTTC.

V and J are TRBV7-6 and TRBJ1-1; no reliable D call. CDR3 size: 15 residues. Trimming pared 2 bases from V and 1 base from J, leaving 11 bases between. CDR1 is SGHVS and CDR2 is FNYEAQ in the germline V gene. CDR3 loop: CASSLQPDWNTEAFF. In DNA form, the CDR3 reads TGTGCCAGCAGCTTACAACCCGATTGGAACACTGAAGCTTTCTTT.